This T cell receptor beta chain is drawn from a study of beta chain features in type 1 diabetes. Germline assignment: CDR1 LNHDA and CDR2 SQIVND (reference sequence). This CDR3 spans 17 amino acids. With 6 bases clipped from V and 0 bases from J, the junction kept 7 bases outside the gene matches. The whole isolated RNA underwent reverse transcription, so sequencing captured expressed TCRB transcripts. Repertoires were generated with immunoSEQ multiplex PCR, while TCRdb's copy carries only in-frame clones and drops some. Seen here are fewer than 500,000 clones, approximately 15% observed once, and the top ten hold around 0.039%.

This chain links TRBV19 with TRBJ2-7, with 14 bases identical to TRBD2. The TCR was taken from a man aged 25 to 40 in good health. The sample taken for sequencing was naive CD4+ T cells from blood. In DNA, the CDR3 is TGTGCCAGTAGAGGGACTAGCGGGAGTCCTAGCTCCTACGAGCAGTACGTC. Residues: CASRGTSGSPSSYEQYV.